Shown below are 24 T cell receptor beta chains from a single sample sequenced in a study of blood T cells in healthy people across ages. Together with a sample-barcoded 5' primer, a J-beta primer mix was included in a second PCR lasting roughly 7 to 11 cycles. TCRdb fed the 5' RACE reads into MiXCR, producing one record per CDR3 protein. The table lists 700,000 or so distinct CDR3 sequences, over 20% of them singletons. The sequencing sample was made of blood. These receptors came from a man between 65 and 80 years old in good health.

The rearrangement joins TRBV7-2 to TRBJ2-7; D possibly corresponds to TRBD2 (5 bases). CDR3 length equals 14 residues. Germline lookup yields CDR1 SGHTA and CDR2 FQGNSA. Trimming took 5 bases from V and 5 from J, leaving 16 bases between them. The CDR3 here is CASSILRGFDEQYF. Written as DNA, the CDR3 is TGTGCCAGCAGCATATTAAGAGGGTTCGACGAGCAGTACTTC.

V gene TRBV5-1 combines with J gene TRBJ1-1; no clear D gene. This CDR3 spans 16 amino acids. CDR1 and CDR2 from the germline V gene are SGHRS and YFSETQ. Trimming removed 0 bases from V and 1 base from J, with 13 bases in between. The CDR3 DNA is TGCGCCAGCAGCTTGGGGGCAAGCGCCCAGAACACTGAAGCTTTCTTT. This codes for CASSLGASAQNTEAFF. The variable domain in full, completed from reference TRBV5-1 and TRBJ1-1, reads KAGVTQTPRYLIKTRGQQVTLSCSPISGHRSVSWYQQTPGQGLQFLFEYFSETQRNKGNFPGRFSGRQFSNSRSEMNVSTLELGDSALYLCASSLGASAQNTEAFFGQGTRLTVV.

This clonotype has just a few counts. The chain has TRBV2 and TRBJ2-5, with 11 nucleotides matching TRBD1. TRBJ2-7 matches the DNA end more closely, so the J call is doubtful. This CDR3 region has 12 residues. Germline V gives CDR1 SNHLY, CDR2 FYNNEI. CDR3 amino acids: CASRTGGNEQYF. Written as DNA, the CDR3 is TGTGCCAGCCGGACAGGGGGCAACGAGCAGTACTTC.

This clonotype has more than one count but fewer than ten. This chain uses TRBV7-2 with TRBJ1-2; D may be TRBD1 (5 bases). The V end was cut by 5 bases, the J end by 6 bases, with 22 bases between. The CDR3 is made up of 16 amino acids. The V gene's germline CDR1 is SGHTA and CDR2 FQGNSA. The CDR3 bases are TGTGCCAGCAGCCCGGTGGGGGGACTGATAAGCGATGGCTACACCTTC. Protein product: CASSPVGGLISDGYTF. Full variable domain (missing parts from reference TRBV7-2 and TRBJ1-2): GAGVSQSPSNKVTEKGKDVELRCDPISGHTALYWYRQSLGQGLEFLIYFQGNSAPDKSGLPSDRFSAERTGGSVSTLTIQRTQQEDSAVYLCASSPVGGLISDGYTFGSGTRLTVV.

The CDR3 sequence: CSARPVLRTGVEKLFF. The DNA of the CDR3 is TGCAGTGCTAGACCGGTCCTCCGGACAGGGGTAGAAAAACTGTTTTTT. The rearrangement links TRBV20-1 to TRBJ1-4; 9 nucleotides agree with TRBD1. The V segment lost 2 bases and the J segment 8 bases; nucleotides outside the gene matches: 12. Germline assignment: CDR1 DFQATT and CDR2 SNEGSKA (reference sequence). CDR3 length: 16 residues.

The J gene is TRBJ2-3, the V gene TRBV14; D is ambiguous. Germline V lookup: CDR1 SGHDN, CDR2 FVKESK. V lost 0 bases, J lost 6 bases, and 10 bases lay in between. The CDR3 extends over 14 amino acids. CDR3 loop: CASSQERAMDTQYF. The CDR3 coding sequence is TGTGCCAGCAGCCAAGAGAGAGCTATGGATACGCAGTATTTT.

The V and J genes are TRBV6-1 and TRBJ1-4; 7 bases are shared with TRBD1. V dropped 6 bases and J dropped 7; count of bases not matched to a gene: 14. CDR1 MNHNS and CDR2 SASEGT come from the germline V gene. The CDR3 contains 16 residues. CDR3 in DNA: TGTGCCAGCAGATCCCGGGACAGCGGCTCGGGTGAAAAACTGTTTTTT. Residues: CASRSRDSGSGEKLFF.

This clonotype was seen more than once but under ten times. The gene calls are TRBV20-1 and TRBJ2-5, with D perhaps TRBD1 or TRBD2 (5 bases each). The germline V gene encodes CDR1 DFQATT and CDR2 SNEGSKA (reference sequence). With 3 bases removed from V and 5 bases from J, the gap between germline ends came to 13 bases. The CDR3 covers 13 residues. The CDR3 loop is CSASGTTVETQYF. The CDR3, as DNA: TGCAGTGCTAGCGGGACCACAGTTGAGACCCAGTACTTC.

This clonotype was seen a handful of times. The gene calls are TRBV6-1 and TRBJ2-5; D is possibly TRBD2 (6 bases). The DNA end is more similar to TRBJ2-1, so the J call may be wrong. The CDR3 length is 14 residues. Per the germline V gene, CDR1 is MNHNS and CDR2 is SASEGT. In DNA form, the CDR3 reads TGTGCCAGCAGTGAAAGGCAGGGAGGCAATGAGCAGTTCTTC. Its protein is CASSERQGGNEQFF.

In its sample, this clonotype was seen a few times. The chain employs TRBV7-2 and TRBJ2-5; 12 bases fit TRBD2. Germline-derived CDR1 and CDR2 are SGHTA and FQGNSA. The CDR3 runs 15 residues. The J segment lost 4 bases and the V segment lost 3 bases, leaving 3 bases of the junction unmatched. CDR3 loop: CASSFGLAGSETQYF. The CDR3 nucleotides read TGTGCCAGCAGCTTCGGACTAGCGGGATCAGAGACCCAGTACTTC.

In its sample, this clonotype was seen many times. This chain joins TRBV6-6 and TRBJ2-5; 7 nucleotides agree with TRBD1. Germline CDR1 MNHNY, CDR2 SVGAGI (reference sequence). The V and J ends lost 2 bases and 8 bases, in that order; junction bases with no gene match: 2. The CDR3 is 12 residues long. CDR3 protein: CASSYQGDTQYF. CDR3 DNA: TGTGCCAGCAGTTACCAGGGGGACACCCAGTACTTC.

This clonotype was observed many times. The rearrangement joins TRBV6-6 to TRBJ1-1; maybe TRBD1 (6 bases). There are 13 residues in the CDR3. CDR1 is MNHNY, CDR2 SVGAGI, per germline (reference sequence). V lost 6 bases, J lost 7 bases, and 15 bases lay in between. The CDR3 loop is CASSDNRDNEAFF. The CDR3 nucleotides read TGTGCCAGCAGCGACAACAGGGACAATGAAGCTTTCTTT.

This clonotype was counted only a few times. The chain employs TRBV4-1 and TRBJ1-6; D is ambiguous. CDR1 and CDR2 (germline): MGHRA, YSYEKL. CDR3 length: 18 residues. The V end was cut by 0 bases, the J end by 1 base, with 13 bases between. The CDR3 nucleotides are TGCGCCAGCAGCCAAGATCGGGAGCTAAGGTCCTATAATTCACCCCTCCACTTT. Translated, it gives CASSQDRELRSYNSPLHF.

This clonotype was recorded a few times. The V gene is TRBV5-1, the J gene TRBJ2-1, with D possibly called TRBD1 or TRBD2 (5 bases each). The CDR3 extends over 14 amino acids. Germline CDR1 is SGHRS and CDR2 is YFSETQ. Trimming took 6 bases from V and 0 from J, leaving 10 bases between them. CDR3 nucleotides: TGCGCCAGCAATTTGGGACCCTCCTACAATGAGCAGTTCTTC. Protein: CASNLGPSYNEQFF. The complete variable domain, with remaining parts taken from reference TRBV5-1 and TRBJ2-1, reads KAGVTQTPRYLIKTRGQQVTLSCSPISGHRSVSWYQQTPGQGLQFLFEYFSETQRNKGNFPGRFSGRQFSNSRSEMNVSTLELGDSALYLCASNLGPSYNEQFFGPGTRLTVL.

A word on this clonotype: It is likely a read error, because the conserved phenylalanine at the end of the CDR3 is missing. The chain has TRBV14 and TRBJ1-1, with no clear D. The V gene's germline CDR1 is SGHDN and CDR2 FVKESK. V shed 1 base and J shed 1 base, with 4 bases lying between them. The CDR3 sequence is 13 residues long. CDR3 DNA sequence: TGTGCCAGCAGCCAAGGAGGGAACACTGAAGCTTTCTCT. Translation: CASSQGGNTEAFS.

A few counts support this clonotype. The CDR3 nucleotides are TGCAGTGCTAGGGGGGACAGCGACAATGAGCAGTTCTTC. It encodes CSARGDSDNEQFF. The chain has TRBV20-1 and TRBJ2-1; 7 bases match TRBD1. The CDR3 runs to 13 residues. Germline V gives CDR1 DFQATT, CDR2 SNEGSKA (reference sequence). Trimming cost V 3 bases and J 5 bases; bases outside gene matches: 4.

The chain carries TRBV29-1 and TRBJ2-5; tentative D call: TRBD1 (7 bases). Germline CDR1 reads SQVTM; CDR2 reads ANQGSEA. V lost 7 bases and J lost 2, with 14 bases in between. The CDR3 consists of 13 residues. This chain's CDR3 is CSARRGVQETQYF. The CDR3 bases are TGCAGCGCCCGCAGGGGGGTTCAAGAGACCCAGTACTTC.

In its sample, this clonotype was seen a few times. The chain links TRBV12-3 or TRBV12-4 to TRBJ2-2; no definite D call. The CDR3 length is 14 residues. The V end lost 6 bases, the J end lost 4 bases, and 12 bases lay between the germline ends. The CDR3 DNA reads TGTGCCAGCAGCCGCCGACTCGTCACCGGGGAGCTGTTTTTT. Translation: CASSRRLVTGELFF.

The V call is TRBV19, the J call TRBJ2-5; D is ambiguous. The J call is in doubt because the DNA end fits TRBJ2-1 better. Germline CDR1 LNHDA, CDR2 SQIVND (reference sequence). This CDR3 spans 15 amino acids. DNA of the CDR3: TGTGCCAGTAGTATAGGTAACGGACCGTACAATGAGCAGTTCTTC. It is translated as CASSIGNGPYNEQFF.

The chain carries TRBV7-2 and TRBJ2-7; D is tentatively TRBD1 or TRBD2 (6 bases each). The CDR3 has 12 residues. Between the trimmed V and J ends, which lost 5 bases and 5 bases, there was a span of 10 bases. Germline lookup yields CDR1 SGHTA and CDR2 FQGNSA. The CDR3 nucleotides read TGTGCCAGCAGCAGGAGGGGGAACGAGCAGTACTTC. Protein product: CASSRRGNEQYF.

This sequence joins TRBV19 and TRBJ2-3; D is possibly TRBD1 or TRBD2 (5 bases each). Germline V gene data show CDR1 as LNHDA and CDR2 as SQIVND (reference sequence). Between the trimmed V and J ends, which lost 5 bases and 6 bases, there was a span of 18 bases. This CDR3 has 15 amino acids. CDR3 region: CASSSEQGTGDTQYF. For the CDR3, the DNA is TGTGCCAGTAGTTCCGAGCAGGGAACGGGGGATACGCAGTATTTT.

This clonotype was counted only a few times. V and J are TRBV11-2 and TRBJ2-2; D not certain. CDR1 is SGHAT and CDR2 is FQNNGV in the germline V gene. V shed 4 bases and J shed 2 bases, with 11 bases lying between them. The CDR3 is 15 amino acids. CDR3 sequence reads: CASSYQPANTGELFF. The DNA of the CDR3 is TGTGCCAGCAGCTACCAGCCAGCCAACACCGGGGAGCTGTTTTTT.

The chain uses TRBV7-8 and TRBJ2-3, with TRBD2 identical over 8 bases. J lost 2 bases, V lost 2 bases, and 6 bases had no gene match. This CDR3 is built from 16 residues. From germline, CDR1 is SGHVS and CDR2 FQNEAQ. CDR3 nucleotides: TGTGCCAGCAGCTTAAGGGCGGGGGGCATCACAGATACGCAGTATTTT. Translation gives CASSLRAGGITDTQYF.

This clonotype was counted many times. V is TRBV5-1 and J is TRBJ1-2, with D tentatively TRBD1 (6 bases). The CDR3 extends over 14 amino acids. Trimming removed 4 bases at V and 3 bases at J, with 13 bases between. Germline CDR1 reads SGHRS; CDR2 reads YFSETQ. The CDR3 reads CASSHIQGDYGYTF. For the CDR3, the DNA is TGCGCCAGCAGCCACATACAGGGCGACTATGGCTACACCTTC.